Below, 5 T cell receptor beta chains from the same sample are listed, as sequenced in a study of blood T cell repertoires in COVID-19. Method: immunoSEQ multiplex PCR; TCRdb's copy keeps in-frame clones and lacks some. The sample carries tens of thousands of clones, around 90% recorded once. Sequenced material: peripheral blood. The receptors were gathered from a woman aged 80 or over with COVID-19, enrolled during active disease.

The rearrangement joins TRBV3-1 (or the pseudogene TRBV3-2) to TRBJ1-2; D gene unclear. The CDR3 sequence is 13 residues long. V was clipped by 4 bases and J by 8 bases, with 14 bases between them. Germline CDR1 LGHDT, CDR2 YNNKEL (reference sequence). The CDR3 is CASSLPGRQGYTF. The CDR3, as DNA: TGTGCCAGCAGCCTCCCGGGAAGGCAGGGCTACACCTTC.

V and J are TRBV27 and TRBJ1-4, with D possibly being TRBD1 (5 bases). From germline, CDR1 is MNHEY and CDR2 SMNVEV (reference sequence). This CDR3 has 18 residues. Between the trimmed V and J ends, which lost 6 bases and 0 bases, there was a span of 20 bases. The CDR3 coding sequence is TGTGCCAGCAGCTCCAGCACCCGACAGTTTGCAACTAATGAAAAACTGTTTTTT. Encoded protein: CASSSSTRQFATNEKLFF.

The chain employs TRBV18 and TRBJ2-1; weak D call: TRBD1 (5 bases). Germline CDR1 and CDR2: KGHSH and LQKENI. The CDR3 is 12 amino acids. V lost 6 bases and J 10 bases, leaving 13 bases between the germline ends. The CDR3 sequence is CASSMGQTEQFF. The CDR3 region has the DNA TGTGCCAGCTCTATGGGGCAAACAGAGCAGTTCTTC.

The rearrangement links TRBV7-3 to TRBJ2-3; 12 nucleotides match TRBD2. Germline CDR1 and CDR2: SGHTA and FQGTGA. This CDR3 has 17 residues. V trimming: 2 bases; J trimming: 1 base; junction bases outside the gene matches: 4. The CDR3 sequence: CASSLLAGGPGTDTQYF. CDR3 nucleotide sequence: TGTGCCAGCAGCTTACTAGCGGGGGGGCCTGGCACAGATACGCAGTATTTT.

The chain carries TRBV18 and TRBJ1-1, with no clear D. The length of the CDR3 is 14 residues. Per the germline V gene, CDR1 is KGHSH and CDR2 is LQKENI. V was trimmed by 3 bases and J by 3 bases, leaving 11 bases between them. CDR3 in DNA: TGTGCCAGCTCACCGATGCCGGTGGACACTGAAGCTTTCTTT. Translation gives CASSPMPVDTEAFF.